Each of the 18 T cell receptor beta chains below was sequenced from the same sample in a study of T cell repertoires in cytomegalovirus infection. MiXCR was run by TCRdb on the reads, yielding one entry per CDR3 protein. The profile shows around 550,000 distinct CDR3 sequences, roughly 29% of them singletons. The sample consisted of PBMCs. Every receptor here comes from a human donor in good health (CMV status not recorded). Some clones in this sample may be carry-over from other donors' samples.

This clonotype was seen a few times. This chain joins TRBV5-1 and TRBJ2-7; D might be TRBD1 (6 bases). CDR3 length: 15 residues. The germline V gene encodes CDR1 SGHRS and CDR2 YFSETQ. Trimming shortened V by 1 base and J by 7 bases, and 18 bases separated the two germline ends. Here the CDR3 reads CASSLTGSSVGEQYF. The CDR3 DNA follows: TGCGCCAGCAGCTTGACAGGGTCGTCGGTGGGTGAGCAGTACTTC.

V usage is TRBV20-1 and J usage is TRBJ2-7; TRBD1 is a possible D gene (6 bases). The CDR3 is made up of 13 amino acids. V lost 6 bases, J lost 0 bases, and 12 bases lay in between. The germline V gene has CDR1 DFQATT and CDR2 SNEGSKA (reference sequence). The CDR3 region is CSARGGVSYEQYF. The CDR3 DNA follows: TGCAGTGCCAGGGGTGGAGTCTCCTACGAGCAGTACTTC.

Details on this clonotype: Because the CDR3 is missing its conserved closing phenylalanine or tryptophan, this is likely a read error. The CDR3 DNA reads as TGTGCCATACGAGGGGGGCTGGAAACTGAAGCTTTCCTT. It codes for CAIRGGLETEAFL. This chain joins TRBV28 and TRBJ1-1, with a possible D match to TRBD1 (6 bases). From germline, CDR1 is MDHEN and CDR2 SYDVKM. The CDR3 covers 13 residues. Between the trimmed V and J ends, which lost 10 bases and 5 bases, there was a span of 17 bases.

The rearrangement links TRBV28 to TRBJ2-7; D is uncertain. CDR3 length: 12 residues. The V gene's germline CDR1 is MDHEN and CDR2 SYDVKM. V lost 6 bases, J lost 1 base, and 7 bases lay in between. CDR3 sequence: CASRSDSYEQYF. The CDR3 nucleotides are TGTGCCAGCAGGAGTGATTCCTACGAGCAGTACTTC.

The gene calls are TRBV7-3 and TRBJ1-5; TRBD1 might be the D (6 bases). The CDR3 sequence is 12 residues long. CDR1 is SGHTA, CDR2 FQGTGA, per germline. Trimming stripped 9 bases from V and 6 bases from J, with 12 bases between. CDR3 DNA sequence: TGTGCCAGTACGCAGGGGACTCAGCCCCAGCATTTT. This codes for CASTQGTQPQHF.

This clonotype was recorded at least ten times. The V and J genes are TRBV7-8 and TRBJ1-1, with D hard to call. CDR3 length equals 12 residues. Germline V gene data show CDR1 as SGHVS and CDR2 as FQNEAQ. V was clipped by 5 bases and J by 4 bases, with 8 bases between them. For the CDR3, the DNA is TGTGCCAGCAGCCGAGGAGTCACTGAAGCTTTCTTT. This codes for CASSRGVTEAFF.

The chain recombines TRBV28 with TRBJ2-7, with D perhaps TRBD1 (6 bases). V was clipped by 4 bases and J by 2 bases, with 18 bases between them. The CDR3 runs 16 residues. CDR1 MDHEN and CDR2 SYDVKM come from the germline V gene. This CDR3 is CASSWTVGADPYEQYF. In nucleotides, the CDR3 is TGTGCCAGCAGTTGGACAGTGGGCGCCGACCCCTACGAGCAGTACTTC.

V gene TRBV29-1 combines with J gene TRBJ1-5; possible D gene TRBD1, 5 bases. V lost 1 base and J lost 6, with 10 bases in between. Germline V gene lookup returns CDR1 SQVTM and CDR2 ANQGSEA. The length of the CDR3 is 13 residues. Here the CDR3 reads CSVEAGGGQPQHF. The CDR3 nucleotides read TGCAGCGTTGAAGCTGGGGGGGGTCAGCCCCAGCATTTT.

This clonotype has a handful of counts. The J gene is TRBJ2-3, the V gene TRBV5-1, with 8 positions matching TRBD1. V was pared by 1 base and J by 6 bases, with 7 bases of the junction left unmatched. This CDR3 comprises 15 residues. Germline-derived CDR1 and CDR2 are SGHRS and YFSETQ. The CDR3 DNA reads TGCGCCAGCAGCTTGACGGACAGGGAAGGCGATACGCAGTATTTT. It encodes CASSLTDREGDTQYF.

The CDR3 sequence is CASHTLTNTGELFF. The CDR3 nucleotides read TGTGCCAGCCACACGCTCACGAACACCGGGGAGCTGTTTTTT. The chain recombines TRBV28 with TRBJ2-2; unclear D gene. The CDR3 extends over 14 amino acids. Germline CDR1 and CDR2: MDHEN and SYDVKM. V lost 8 bases, J lost 0 bases, and 10 bases lay in between.

This clonotype was picked up a small number of times. The rearrangement links TRBV6-5 to TRBJ2-4; TRBD2 might be the D (6 bases). The CDR3 loop spans 16 amino acids. Trimming left V 0 bases short and J 0 bases short, with 9 bases between. Germline CDR1 is MNHEY and CDR2 is SVGAGI. CDR3 bases: TGTGCCAGCAGTTACTCGCTAGCGCAAGCCAAAAACATTCAGTACTTC. Protein sequence: CASSYSLAQAKNIQYF.

This clonotype was counted at least ten times. V and J are TRBV7-8 and TRBJ2-1; D is ambiguous. V was cut by 5 bases and J by 4 bases, with 6 bases left in between. Germline CDR1 and CDR2: SGHVS and FQNEAQ. The CDR3 contains 12 residues. CDR3 DNA sequence: TGTGCCAGCAGCCCCAGATACAATGAGCAGTTCTTC. Protein sequence: CASSPRYNEQFF.

This clonotype was seen ten or more times. The V call is TRBV7-8, the J call TRBJ2-5; 10 positions match TRBD1. Per germline, CDR1 SGHVS and CDR2 FQNEAQ. Germline trimming cut 5 bases from V and 5 bases from J; bases unmatched to any gene: 8. This CDR3 comprises 15 residues. CDR3 bases: TGTGCCAGCAGCGGCGGGACAGGGGCTTGGGAGACCCAGTACTTC. It codes for CASSGGTGAWETQYF.

This rearrangement joins TRBV12-3 or TRBV12-4 to TRBJ2-3; D remains unclear. The CDR3 is 12 residues long. The ends were cut back, 3 bases at V and 6 bases at J, with 7 bases in the middle. This chain's CDR3 is CASSFGQDTQYF. CDR3 DNA sequence: TGTGCCAGCAGTTTTGGCCAGGATACGCAGTATTTT.

V and J are TRBV20-1 and TRBJ2-1, with TRBD2 identical over 16 bases. Germline V CDR1 and CDR2: DFQATT, SNEGSKA (reference sequence). The CDR3 has 17 residues. V dropped 5 bases and J dropped 4; count of bases not matched to a gene: 8. CDR3 in amino acids: CSASDPGLAGGYNEQFF. The CDR3 DNA is TGCAGTGCTTCCGATCCGGGACTAGCGGGAGGGTACAATGAGCAGTTCTTC.

The chain employs TRBV18 and TRBJ2-7, with 9 positions matching TRBD2. This CDR3 region has 14 residues. J was trimmed by 3 bases and V by 3 bases; bases with no gene match: 3. Germline CDR1 is KGHSH and CDR2 is LQKENI. The CDR3 coding sequence is TGTGCCAGCTCACCGGGACTAGCAGGCTACGAGCAGTACTTC. Translating gives CASSPGLAGYEQYF.

The chain recombines TRBV5-1 with TRBJ2-7, with 11 bases that match TRBD2. Trimming at V came to 0 bases and at J to 0 bases, leaving 5 bases not matched to a gene. CDR3 length: 17 residues. Germline CDR1 reads SGHRS; CDR2 reads YFSETQ. The CDR3 DNA reads TGCGCCAGCAGCTTGGCTCTAGCGGGAGGCAGCTCCTACGAGCAGTACTTC. This translates into CASSLALAGGSSYEQYF.

This chain connects TRBV28 to TRBJ2-2, with D maybe TRBD1 (5 bases). Germline CDR1 and CDR2: MDHEN and SYDVKM. Trimming shortened V by 6 bases and J by 7 bases, and 12 bases separated the two germline ends. This CDR3 spans 13 amino acids. The CDR3 DNA sequence: TGTGCCAGCAGCCCTAGGGGAAACGGGGAGCTGTTTTTT. Its translation: CASSPRGNGELFF.